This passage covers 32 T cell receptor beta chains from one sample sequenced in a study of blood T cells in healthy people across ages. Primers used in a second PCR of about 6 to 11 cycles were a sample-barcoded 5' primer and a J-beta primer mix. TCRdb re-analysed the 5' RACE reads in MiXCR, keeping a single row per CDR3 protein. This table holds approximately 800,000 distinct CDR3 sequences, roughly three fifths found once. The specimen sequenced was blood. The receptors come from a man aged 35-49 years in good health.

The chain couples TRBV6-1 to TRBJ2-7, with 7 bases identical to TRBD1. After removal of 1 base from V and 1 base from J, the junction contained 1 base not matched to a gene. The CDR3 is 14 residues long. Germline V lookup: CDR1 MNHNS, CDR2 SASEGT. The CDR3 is CASSEGQGSYEQYF. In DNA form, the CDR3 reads TGTGCCAGCAGTGAAGGACAGGGATCCTACGAGCAGTACTTC.

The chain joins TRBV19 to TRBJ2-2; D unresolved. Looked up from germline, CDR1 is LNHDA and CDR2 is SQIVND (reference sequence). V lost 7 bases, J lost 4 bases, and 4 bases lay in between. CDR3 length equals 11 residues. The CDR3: CASIGTGELFF. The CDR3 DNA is TGTGCCAGTATAGGCACCGGGGAGCTGTTTTTT.

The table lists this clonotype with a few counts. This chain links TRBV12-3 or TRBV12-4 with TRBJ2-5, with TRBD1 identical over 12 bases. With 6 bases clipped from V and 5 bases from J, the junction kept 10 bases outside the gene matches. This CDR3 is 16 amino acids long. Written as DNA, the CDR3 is TGTGCCAGCAGACCGTGGGGACAGGGGGCCGGTGAGACCCAGTACTTC. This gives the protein CASRPWGQGAGETQYF.

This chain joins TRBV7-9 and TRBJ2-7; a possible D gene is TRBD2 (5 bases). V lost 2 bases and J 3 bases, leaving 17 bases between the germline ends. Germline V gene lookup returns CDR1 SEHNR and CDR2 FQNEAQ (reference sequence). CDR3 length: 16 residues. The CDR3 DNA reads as TGTGCCAGCAGCTTAATCGGACTTGAGAGCAGCTACGAGCAGTACTTC. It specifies CASSLIGLESSYEQYF.

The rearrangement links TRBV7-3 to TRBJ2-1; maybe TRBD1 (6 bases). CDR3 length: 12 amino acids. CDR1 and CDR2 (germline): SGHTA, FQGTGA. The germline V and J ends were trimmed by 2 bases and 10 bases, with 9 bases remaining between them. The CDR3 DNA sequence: TGTGCCAGCAGCTTATCACAGGGAGAGCAGTTCTTC. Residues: CASSLSQGEQFF.

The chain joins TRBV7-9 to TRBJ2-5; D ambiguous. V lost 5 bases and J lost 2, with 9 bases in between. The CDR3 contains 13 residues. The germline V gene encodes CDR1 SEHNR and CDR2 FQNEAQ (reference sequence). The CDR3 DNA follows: TGTGCCAGCAGCACGAACGTTCAAGAGACCCAGTACTTC. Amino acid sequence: CASSTNVQETQYF.

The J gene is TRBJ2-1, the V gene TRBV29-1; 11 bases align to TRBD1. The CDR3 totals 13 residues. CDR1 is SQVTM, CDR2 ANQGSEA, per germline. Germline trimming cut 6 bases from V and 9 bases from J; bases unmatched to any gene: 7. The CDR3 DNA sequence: TGCAGCGTAAGGACAGGGGGCGTGGGTGAGCAGTTCTTC. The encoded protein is CSVRTGGVGEQFF.

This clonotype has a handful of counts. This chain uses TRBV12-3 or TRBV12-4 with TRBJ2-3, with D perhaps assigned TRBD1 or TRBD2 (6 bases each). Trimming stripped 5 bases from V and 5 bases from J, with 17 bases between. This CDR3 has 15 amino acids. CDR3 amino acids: CASSPGARGGDTQYF. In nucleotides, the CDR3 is TGTGCCAGCAGTCCCGGGGCCAGGGGAGGAGATACGCAGTATTTT.

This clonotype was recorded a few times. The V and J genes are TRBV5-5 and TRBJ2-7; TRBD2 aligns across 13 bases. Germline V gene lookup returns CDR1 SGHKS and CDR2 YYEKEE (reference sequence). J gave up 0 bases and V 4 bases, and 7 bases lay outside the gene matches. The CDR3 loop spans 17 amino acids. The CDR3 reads CASSPFTSGRASYEQYF. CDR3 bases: TGTGCCAGCAGCCCATTCACTAGCGGGAGGGCCTCCTACGAGCAGTACTTC. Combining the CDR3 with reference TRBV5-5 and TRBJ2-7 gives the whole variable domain DAGVTQSPTHLIKTRGQQVTLRCSPISGHKSVSWYQQVLGQGPQFIFQYYEKEERGRGNFPDRFSARQFPNYSSELNVNALLLGDSALYLCASSPFTSGRASYEQYFGPGTRLTVT.

The CDR3 bases are TGCGCCAGCAGCTTGGCAGCGAGGGTATGGGACATTCAGTACTTC. This codes for CASSLAARVWDIQYF. V and J are TRBV5-1 and TRBJ2-4, with D perhaps matching TRBD2 (5 bases). Trimming shortened V by 0 bases and J by 8 bases, and 15 bases separated the two germline ends. CDR1 is SGHRS and CDR2 is YFSETQ in the germline V gene. The CDR3 spans 15 residues.

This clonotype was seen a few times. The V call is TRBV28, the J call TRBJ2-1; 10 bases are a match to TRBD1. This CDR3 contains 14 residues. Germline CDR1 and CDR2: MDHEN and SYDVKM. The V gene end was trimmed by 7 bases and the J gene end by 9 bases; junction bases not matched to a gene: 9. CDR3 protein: CASTLTGGISEQFF. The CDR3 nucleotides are TGTGCCAGCACCCTGACAGGGGGCATAAGTGAGCAGTTCTTC.

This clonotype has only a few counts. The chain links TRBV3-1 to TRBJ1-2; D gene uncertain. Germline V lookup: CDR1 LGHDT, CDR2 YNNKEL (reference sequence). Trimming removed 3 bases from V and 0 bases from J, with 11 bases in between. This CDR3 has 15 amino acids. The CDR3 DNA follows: TGTGCCAGCAGCCACGGAACTACGGCTAACTATGGCTACACCTTC. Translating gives CASSHGTTANYGYTF.

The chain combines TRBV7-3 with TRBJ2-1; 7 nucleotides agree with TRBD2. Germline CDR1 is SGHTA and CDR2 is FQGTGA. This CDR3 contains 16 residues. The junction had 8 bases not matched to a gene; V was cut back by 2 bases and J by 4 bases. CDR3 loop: CASSLRGRATYNEQFF. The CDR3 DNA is TGTGCCAGCAGCTTACGGGGGAGGGCCACTTACAATGAGCAGTTCTTC.

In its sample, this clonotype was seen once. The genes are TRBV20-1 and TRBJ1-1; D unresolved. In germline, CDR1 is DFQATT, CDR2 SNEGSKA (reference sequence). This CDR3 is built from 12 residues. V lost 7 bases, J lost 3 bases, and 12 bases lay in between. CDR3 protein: CSGKRMDTEAFF. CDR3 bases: TGCAGTGGAAAAAGGATGGACACTGAAGCTTTCTTT.

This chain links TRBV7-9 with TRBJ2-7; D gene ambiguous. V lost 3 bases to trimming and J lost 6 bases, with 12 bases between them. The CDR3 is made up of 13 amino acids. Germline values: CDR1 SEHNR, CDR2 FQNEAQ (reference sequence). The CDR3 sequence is CASSFKASGEQYF. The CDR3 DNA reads TGTGCCAGCAGCTTTAAAGCGTCAGGCGAGCAGTACTTC.

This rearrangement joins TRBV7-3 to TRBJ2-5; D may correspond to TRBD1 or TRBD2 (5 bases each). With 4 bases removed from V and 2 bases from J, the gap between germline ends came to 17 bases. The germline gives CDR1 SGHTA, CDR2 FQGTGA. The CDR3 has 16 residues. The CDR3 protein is CASSWDPGPVQETQYF. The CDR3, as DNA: TGTGCCAGCAGCTGGGACCCCGGGCCAGTACAAGAGACCCAGTACTTC.

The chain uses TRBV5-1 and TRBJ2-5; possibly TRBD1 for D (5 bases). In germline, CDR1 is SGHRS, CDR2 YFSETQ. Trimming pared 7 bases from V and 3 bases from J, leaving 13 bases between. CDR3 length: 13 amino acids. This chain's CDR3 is CASCRASEETQYF. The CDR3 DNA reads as TGCGCCAGCTGCAGGGCATCGGAAGAGACCCAGTACTTC.

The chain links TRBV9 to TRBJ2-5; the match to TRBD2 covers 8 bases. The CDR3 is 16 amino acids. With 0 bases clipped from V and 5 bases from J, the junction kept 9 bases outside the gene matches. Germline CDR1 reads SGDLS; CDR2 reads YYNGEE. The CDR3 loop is CASSVDGGALDETQYF. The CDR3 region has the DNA TGTGCCAGCAGCGTAGACGGGGGGGCCCTCGATGAGACCCAGTACTTC.

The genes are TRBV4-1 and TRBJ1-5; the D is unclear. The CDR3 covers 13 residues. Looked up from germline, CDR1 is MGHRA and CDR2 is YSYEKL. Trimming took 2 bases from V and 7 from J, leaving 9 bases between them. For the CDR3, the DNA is TGCGCCAGCAGCCAACCGGTTGAGCAGCCCCAGCATTTT. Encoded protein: CASSQPVEQPQHF.

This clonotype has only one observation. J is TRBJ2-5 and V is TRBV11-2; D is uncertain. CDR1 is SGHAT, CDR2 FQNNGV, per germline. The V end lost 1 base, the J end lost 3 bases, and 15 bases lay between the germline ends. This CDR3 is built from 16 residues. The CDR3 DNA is TGTGCCAGCAGCTTAGTCATGGCAAAAAACAAAGAGACCCAGTACTTC. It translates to CASSLVMAKNKETQYF.

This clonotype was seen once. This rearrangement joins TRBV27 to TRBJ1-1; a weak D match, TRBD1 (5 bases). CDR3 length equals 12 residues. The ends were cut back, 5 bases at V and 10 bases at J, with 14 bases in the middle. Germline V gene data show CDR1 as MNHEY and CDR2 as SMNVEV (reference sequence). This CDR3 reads CASSRPGSGAFF. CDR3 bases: TGTGCCAGCAGTCGACCAGGGTCTGGAGCTTTCTTT.

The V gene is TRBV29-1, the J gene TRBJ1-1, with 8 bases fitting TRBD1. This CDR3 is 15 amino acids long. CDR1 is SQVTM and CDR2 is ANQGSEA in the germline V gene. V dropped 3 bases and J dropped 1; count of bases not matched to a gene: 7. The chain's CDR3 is CSVEGGQGSNTEAFF. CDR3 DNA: TGCAGCGTTGAGGGCGGACAGGGATCGAACACTGAAGCTTTCTTT.

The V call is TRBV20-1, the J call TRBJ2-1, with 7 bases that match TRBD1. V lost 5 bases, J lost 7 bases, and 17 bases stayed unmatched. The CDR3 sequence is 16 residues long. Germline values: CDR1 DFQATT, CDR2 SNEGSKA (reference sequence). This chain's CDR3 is CSASRWGKGARNEQFF. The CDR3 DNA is TGCAGTGCTTCCCGGTGGGGGAAGGGGGCCAGGAATGAGCAGTTCTTC.

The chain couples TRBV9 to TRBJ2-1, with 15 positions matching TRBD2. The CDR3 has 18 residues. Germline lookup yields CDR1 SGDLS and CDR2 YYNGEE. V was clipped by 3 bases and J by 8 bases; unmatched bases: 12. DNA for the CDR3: TGTGCCAGCAGCGATCGGACTAGCGGGAGGGCCCGTATGGATGAGCAGTTCTTC. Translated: CASSDRTSGRARMDEQFF.

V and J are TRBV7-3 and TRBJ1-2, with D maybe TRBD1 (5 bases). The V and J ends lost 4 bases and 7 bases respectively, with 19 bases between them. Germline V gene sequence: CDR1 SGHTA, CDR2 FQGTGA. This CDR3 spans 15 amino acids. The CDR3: CASSSGPNNLGGYTF. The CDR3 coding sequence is TGTGCCAGCAGCTCAGGGCCTAATAACTTAGGTGGCTACACCTTC. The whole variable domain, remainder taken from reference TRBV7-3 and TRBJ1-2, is GAGVSQTPSNKVTEKGKYVELRCDPISGHTALYWYRQSLGQGPEFLIYFQGTGAADDSGLPNDRFFAVRPEGSVSTLKIQRTERGDSAVYLCASSSGPNNLGGYTFGSGTRLTVV.

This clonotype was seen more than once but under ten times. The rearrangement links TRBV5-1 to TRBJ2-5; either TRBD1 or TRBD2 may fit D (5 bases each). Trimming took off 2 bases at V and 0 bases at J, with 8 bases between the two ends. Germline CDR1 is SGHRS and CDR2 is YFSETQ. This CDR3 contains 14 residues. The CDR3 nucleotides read TGCGCCAGCAGCTTCCGGGGCTACCAAGAGACCCAGTACTTC. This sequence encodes CASSFRGYQETQYF.

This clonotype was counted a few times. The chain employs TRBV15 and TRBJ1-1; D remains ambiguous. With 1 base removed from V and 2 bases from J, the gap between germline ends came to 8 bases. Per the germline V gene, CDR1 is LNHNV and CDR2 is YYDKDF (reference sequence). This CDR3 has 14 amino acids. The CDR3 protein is CATSRVKGNTEAFF. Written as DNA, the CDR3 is TGTGCCACCAGCAGAGTAAAGGGTAACACTGAAGCTTTCTTT.

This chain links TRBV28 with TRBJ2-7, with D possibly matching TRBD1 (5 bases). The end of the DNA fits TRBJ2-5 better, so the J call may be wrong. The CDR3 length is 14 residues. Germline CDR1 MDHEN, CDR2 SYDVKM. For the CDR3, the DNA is TGTGCCAGCAGTTCCACCAGGGCGCAAGAGACCCAGTACTTC. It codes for CASSSTRAQETQYF.

The CDR3 sequence: CASKLALVTGELFF. CDR3 sequence (DNA): TGTGCCAGCAAACTAGCTCTCGTCACCGGGGAGCTGTTTTTT. J is TRBJ2-2 and V is TRBV27, with D perhaps matching TRBD2 (6 bases). The CDR3 loop spans 14 amino acids. Germline V lookup: CDR1 MNHEY, CDR2 SMNVEV (reference sequence). V lost 7 bases, J lost 4 bases, and 13 bases lay in between.

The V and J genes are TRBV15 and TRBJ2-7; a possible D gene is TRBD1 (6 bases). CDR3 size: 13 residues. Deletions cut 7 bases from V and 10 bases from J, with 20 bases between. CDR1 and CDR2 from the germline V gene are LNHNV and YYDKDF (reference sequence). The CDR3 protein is CATTLGTQDTQYF. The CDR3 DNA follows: TGTGCCACCACCCTCGGGACACAAGACACCCAGTACTTC. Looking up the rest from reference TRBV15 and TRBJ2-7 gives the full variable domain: DAMVIQNPRYQVTQFGKPVTLSCSQTLNHNVMYWYQQKSSQAPKLLFHYYDKDFNNEADTPDNFQSRRPNTSFCFLDIRSPGLGDTAMYLCATTLGTQDTQYFGPGTRLTVT.

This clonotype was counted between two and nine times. The CDR3 spells CSANPPRGRVEAEQFF. CDR3 coding DNA: TGCAGTGCTAATCCCCCTCGCGGGAGAGTTGAGGCTGAGCAGTTCTTC. V is TRBV20-1 and J is TRBJ2-1, with TRBD2 identical over 7 bases. The germline gives CDR1 DFQATT, CDR2 SNEGSKA (reference sequence). CDR3 size: 16 residues. V lost 4 bases and J lost 9; bases outside the gene matches: 18.

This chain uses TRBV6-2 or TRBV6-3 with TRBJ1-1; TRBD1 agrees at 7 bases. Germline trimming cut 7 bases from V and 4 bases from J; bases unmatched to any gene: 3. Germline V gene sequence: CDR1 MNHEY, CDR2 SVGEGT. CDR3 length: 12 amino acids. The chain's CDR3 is CASTQGGTEAFF. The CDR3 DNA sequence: TGTGCCAGCACCCAGGGGGGCACTGAAGCTTTCTTT.